This is a list of T cell receptor beta chains from one sample in a study of T-cell reconstitution after alpha-beta-depleted transplantation in children. MiXCR, applied by TCRdb to the PCR reads, yields one record per CDR3 protein. Of about 270,000 distinct CDR3 sequences listed, more than 9% are singletons. The sequences come from PBMCs from the stem cell graft donor, collected from the stem cell graft. The receptors derive from a human donor who donated a stem cell graft to a child with SCID. The CDR3 runs from the conserved cysteine through the conserved F or W. A D gene is named only where the DNA matches it firmly. Not every row has a clone size; where given, it reads once, few, many or a size class.

J gene: TRBJ2-1; D gene: -; V gene: TRBV7-3; clone size: many; CDR3 protein: CASSLNFGGDEQFF; CDR3 DNA: TGTGCCAGCAGCTTAAATTTCGGGGGAGATGAGCAGTTCTTC
J gene: TRBJ2-7; D gene: -; V gene: TRBV20-1; clone size: -; CDR3 protein: CCARGATGKAPYEQYF; CDR3 DNA: TGCTGTGCTAGGGGAGCAACAGGGAAGGCCCCCTACGAGCAGTACTTC
J gene: TRBJ2-7; D gene: -; V gene: TRBV7-9; clone size: few; CDR3 protein: CASSPGTSPSYEQYF; CDR3 DNA: TGTGCCAGCAGTCCCGGGACATCCCCCTCCTACGAGCAGTACTTC
J gene: TRBJ2-1; D gene: -; V gene: TRBV29-1; clone size: few; CDR3 protein: CSVAASNNEQFF; CDR3 DNA: TGCAGCGTTGCCGCTTCGAACAATGAGCAGTTCTTC
J gene: TRBJ1-2; D gene: -; V gene: TRBV29-1; clone size: few; CDR3 protein: CSVGLGGNYGYTF; CDR3 DNA: TGCAGCGTTGGACTCGGGGGTAACTATGGCTACACCTTC
J gene: TRBJ2-7; D gene: -; V gene: TRBV4-1; clone size: many; CDR3 protein: CASSQERGSSYEQYF; CDR3 DNA: TGCGCCAGCAGCCAAGAAAGGGGGAGCTCCTACGAGCAGTACTTC
J gene: TRBJ2-5; D gene: -; V gene: TRBV25-1; clone size: -; CDR3 protein: CASSFWAEETQYF; CDR3 DNA: TGTGCCAGCAGTTTTTGGGCCGAAGAGACCCAGTACTTC
J gene: TRBJ1-1; D gene: -; V gene: TRBV20-1; clone size: few; CDR3 protein: CSAMAGGAWNTEAFF; CDR3 DNA: TGCAGTGCTATGGCAGGAGGCGCCTGGAACACTGAAGCTTTCTTT
J gene: TRBJ1-4; D gene: -; V gene: TRBV2; clone size: -; CDR3 protein: CASSDGDSEDEKLFF; CDR3 DNA: TGTGCCAGCAGTGATGGCGACAGCGAAGATGAAAAACTGTTTTTT
J gene: TRBJ2-3; D gene: -; V gene: TRBV9; clone size: -; CDR3 protein: CASSVDVRSTDTQYF; CDR3 DNA: TGTGCCAGCAGCGTAGATGTCAGGAGCACAGATACGCAGTATTTT
J gene: TRBJ2-7; D gene: -; V gene: TRBV5-1; clone size: few; CDR3 protein: CASSAGHGFREQYF; CDR3 DNA: TGCGCCAGCAGCGCGGGACATGGATTTCGGGAGCAGTACTTC